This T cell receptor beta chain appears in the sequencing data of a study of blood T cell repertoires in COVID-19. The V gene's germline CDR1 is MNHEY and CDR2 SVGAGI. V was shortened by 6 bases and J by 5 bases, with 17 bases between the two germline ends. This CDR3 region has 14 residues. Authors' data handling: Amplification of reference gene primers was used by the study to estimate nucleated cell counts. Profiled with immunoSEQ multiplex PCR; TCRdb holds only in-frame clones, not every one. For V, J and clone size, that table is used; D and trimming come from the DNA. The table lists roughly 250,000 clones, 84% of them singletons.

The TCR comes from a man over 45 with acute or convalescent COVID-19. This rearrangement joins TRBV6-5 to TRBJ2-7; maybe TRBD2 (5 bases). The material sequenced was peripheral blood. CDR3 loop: CASRLRAVLDEQYF. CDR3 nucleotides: TGTGCCAGCAGGTTGAGGGCAGTCTTGGACGAGCAGTACTTC.